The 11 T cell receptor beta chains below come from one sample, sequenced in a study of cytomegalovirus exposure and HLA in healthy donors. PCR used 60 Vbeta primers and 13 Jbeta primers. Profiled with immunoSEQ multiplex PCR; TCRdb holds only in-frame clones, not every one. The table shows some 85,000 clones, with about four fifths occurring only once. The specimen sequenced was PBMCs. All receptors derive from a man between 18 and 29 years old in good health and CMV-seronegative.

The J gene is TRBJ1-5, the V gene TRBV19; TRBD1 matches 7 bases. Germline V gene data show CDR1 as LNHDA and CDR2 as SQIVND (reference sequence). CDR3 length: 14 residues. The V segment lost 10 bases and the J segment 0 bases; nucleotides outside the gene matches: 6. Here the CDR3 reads CATKQGYSNQPQHF. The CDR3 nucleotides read TGTGCCACCAAACAGGGGTATAGCAATCAGCCCCAGCATTTT.

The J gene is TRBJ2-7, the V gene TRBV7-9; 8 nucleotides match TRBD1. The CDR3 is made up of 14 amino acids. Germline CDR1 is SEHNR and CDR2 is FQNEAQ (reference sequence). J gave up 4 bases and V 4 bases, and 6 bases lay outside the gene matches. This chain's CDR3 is CASSSRDRKYEQYF. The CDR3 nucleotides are TGTGCCAGCAGCTCACGGGACAGGAAATACGAGCAGTACTTC.

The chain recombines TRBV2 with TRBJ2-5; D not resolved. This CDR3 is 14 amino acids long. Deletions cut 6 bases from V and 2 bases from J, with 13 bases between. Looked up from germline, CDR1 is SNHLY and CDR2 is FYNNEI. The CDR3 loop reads CASREHSEQETQYF. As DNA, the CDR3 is TGTGCCAGCAGGGAGCACTCGGAGCAAGAGACCCAGTACTTC.

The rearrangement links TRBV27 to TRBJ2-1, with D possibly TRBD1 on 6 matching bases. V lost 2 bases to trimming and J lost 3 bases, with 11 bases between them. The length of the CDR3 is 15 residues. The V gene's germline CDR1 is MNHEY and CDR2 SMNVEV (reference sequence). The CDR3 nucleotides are TGTGCCAGCAGTTTAAACGACAGGATCTACAATGAGCAGTTCTTC. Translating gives CASSLNDRIYNEQFF.

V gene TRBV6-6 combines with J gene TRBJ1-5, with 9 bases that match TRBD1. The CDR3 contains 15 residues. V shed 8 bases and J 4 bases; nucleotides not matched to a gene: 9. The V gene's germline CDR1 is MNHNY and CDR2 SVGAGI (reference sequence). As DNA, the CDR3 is TGTGCCAGCTGGCGTGGGGACAGGGTAAATCAGCCCCAGCATTTT. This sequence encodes CASWRGDRVNQPQHF.

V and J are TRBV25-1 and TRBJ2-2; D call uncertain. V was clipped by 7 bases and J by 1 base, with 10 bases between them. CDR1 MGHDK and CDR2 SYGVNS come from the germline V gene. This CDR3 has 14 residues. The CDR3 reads CASTDNRNTGELFF. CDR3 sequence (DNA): TGTGCCAGCACTGATAACAGGAACACCGGGGAGCTGTTTTTT.

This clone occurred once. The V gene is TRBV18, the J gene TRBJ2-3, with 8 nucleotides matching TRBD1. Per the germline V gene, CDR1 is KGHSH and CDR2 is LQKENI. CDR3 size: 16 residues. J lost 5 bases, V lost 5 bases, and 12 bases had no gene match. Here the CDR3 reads CASSSPKQGAKDTQYF. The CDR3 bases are TGTGCCAGCTCATCGCCGAAGCAGGGGGCAAAAGATACGCAGTATTTT.

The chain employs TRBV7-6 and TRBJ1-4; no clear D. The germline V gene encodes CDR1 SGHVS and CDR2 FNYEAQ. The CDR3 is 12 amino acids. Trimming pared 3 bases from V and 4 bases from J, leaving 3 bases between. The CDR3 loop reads CASSFLNEKLFF. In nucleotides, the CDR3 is TGTGCCAGCAGCTTCCTTAATGAAAAACTGTTTTTT.

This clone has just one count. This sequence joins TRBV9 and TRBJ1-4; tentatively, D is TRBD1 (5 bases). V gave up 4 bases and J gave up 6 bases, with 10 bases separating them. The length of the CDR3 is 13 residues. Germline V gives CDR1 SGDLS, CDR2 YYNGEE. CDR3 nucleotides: TGTGCCAGCAGCAGCTCGACAGATGAAAAACTGTTTTTT. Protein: CASSSSTDEKLFF.

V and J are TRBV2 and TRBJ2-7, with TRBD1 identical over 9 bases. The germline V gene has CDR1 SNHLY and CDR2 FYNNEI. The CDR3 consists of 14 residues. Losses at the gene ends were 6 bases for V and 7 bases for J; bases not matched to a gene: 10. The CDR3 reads CASRRQGVRSEQYF. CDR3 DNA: TGTGCCAGCAGACGACAGGGGGTGAGGAGTGAGCAGTACTTC. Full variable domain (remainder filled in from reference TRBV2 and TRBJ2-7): EPEVTQTPSHQVTQMGQEVILRCVPISNHLYFYWYRQILGQKVEFLVSFYNNEISEKSEIFDDQFSVERPDGSNFTLKIRSTKLEDSAMYFCASRRQGVRSEQYFGPGTRLTVT.

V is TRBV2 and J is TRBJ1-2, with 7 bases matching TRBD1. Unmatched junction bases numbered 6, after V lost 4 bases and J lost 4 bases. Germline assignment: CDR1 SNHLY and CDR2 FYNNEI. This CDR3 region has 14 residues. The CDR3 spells CASSVETGPYGYTF. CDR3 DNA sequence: TGTGCCAGCAGTGTTGAGACAGGGCCCTATGGCTACACCTTC.